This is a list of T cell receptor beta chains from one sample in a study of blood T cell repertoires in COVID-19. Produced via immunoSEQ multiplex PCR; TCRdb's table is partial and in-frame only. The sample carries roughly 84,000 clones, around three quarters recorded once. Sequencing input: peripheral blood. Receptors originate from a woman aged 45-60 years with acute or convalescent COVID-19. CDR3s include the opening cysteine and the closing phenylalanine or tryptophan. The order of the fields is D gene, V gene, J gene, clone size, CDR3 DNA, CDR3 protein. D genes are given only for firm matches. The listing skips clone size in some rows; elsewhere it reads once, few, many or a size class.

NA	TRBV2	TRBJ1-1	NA	TGTGCCAGCAGTGATTCCTTAACAGGGCTAATCACTGAAGCTTTCTTT	CASSDSLTGLITEAFF
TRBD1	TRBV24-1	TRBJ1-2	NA	TGTGCCACCAGTGATGGGACAGATCTTGTTGGGGCCTATGGCTACACCTTC	CATSDGTDLVGAYGYTF
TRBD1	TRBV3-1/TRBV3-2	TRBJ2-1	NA	TGTGCCAGCAGTCGACAGGGCAATGAGCAGTTCTTC	CASSRQGNEQFF
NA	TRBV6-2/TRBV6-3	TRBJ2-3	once	TGTGCCAGCAGTACCTCTTCCTCGAGGCGGTCTAGCACAGATACGCAGTATTTT	CASSTSSSRRSSTDTQYF
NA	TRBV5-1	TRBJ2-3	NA	TGCGCCAGCAGCTTCAAGGGGGGGAGCACAGATACGCAGTATTTT	CASSFKGGSTDTQYF
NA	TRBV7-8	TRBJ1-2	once	TGTGCCAGCAGCTTACACCATGAGTATAACTATGGCTACACCTTC	CASSLHHEYNYGYTF
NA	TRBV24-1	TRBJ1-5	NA	TGTGCCACCAGGAACAGGGACAATCAGCCCCAGCATTTT	CATRNRDNQPQHF
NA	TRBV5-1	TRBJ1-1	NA	TGCGCCAGCAGCTTGGAGGCAGGGGTGACTGAAGCTTTCTTT	CASSLEAGVTEAFF
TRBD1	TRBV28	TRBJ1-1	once	TGTGCCAGCAGCTCTGGGGGACAGGGAAACACTGAAGCTTTCTTT	CASSSGGQGNTEAFF
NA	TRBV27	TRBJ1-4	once	TGTGCCAGCAGTCCCATGGCGGGGGCAATGGATGAAAAACTGTTTTTT	CASSPMAGAMDEKLFF